Below, one T cell receptor beta chain is given with its context. Its specificity is unknown. These data belong to a study of cytomegalovirus exposure and HLA in healthy donors. Whole-study results and caveats: A later analysis reportedly found fewer N-insertions in an Asian-associated ancestry cluster than the approximately 700-donor mean.

Trimming cost V 8 bases and J 3 bases; bases outside gene matches: 7. CDR1 is MGHRA and CDR2 is YSYEKL in the germline V gene. The CDR3 is made up of 14 amino acids. The PCR employed 60 Vbeta primers together with 13 Jbeta primers. Profiled with immunoSEQ multiplex PCR; TCRdb holds only in-frame clones, not every one. The data contain 150,000 or so clones, roughly 80% of them singletons. This receptor was obtained from a man aged 30-40 years in good health and CMV-seropositive. The chain recombines TRBV4-1 with TRBJ2-3; 8 positions match TRBD1. The source material was PBMCs. CDR3 region: CASGGWTGTDTQYF. The CDR3 DNA is TGCGCCAGCGGGGGCTGGACAGGGACAGATACGCAGTATTTT.